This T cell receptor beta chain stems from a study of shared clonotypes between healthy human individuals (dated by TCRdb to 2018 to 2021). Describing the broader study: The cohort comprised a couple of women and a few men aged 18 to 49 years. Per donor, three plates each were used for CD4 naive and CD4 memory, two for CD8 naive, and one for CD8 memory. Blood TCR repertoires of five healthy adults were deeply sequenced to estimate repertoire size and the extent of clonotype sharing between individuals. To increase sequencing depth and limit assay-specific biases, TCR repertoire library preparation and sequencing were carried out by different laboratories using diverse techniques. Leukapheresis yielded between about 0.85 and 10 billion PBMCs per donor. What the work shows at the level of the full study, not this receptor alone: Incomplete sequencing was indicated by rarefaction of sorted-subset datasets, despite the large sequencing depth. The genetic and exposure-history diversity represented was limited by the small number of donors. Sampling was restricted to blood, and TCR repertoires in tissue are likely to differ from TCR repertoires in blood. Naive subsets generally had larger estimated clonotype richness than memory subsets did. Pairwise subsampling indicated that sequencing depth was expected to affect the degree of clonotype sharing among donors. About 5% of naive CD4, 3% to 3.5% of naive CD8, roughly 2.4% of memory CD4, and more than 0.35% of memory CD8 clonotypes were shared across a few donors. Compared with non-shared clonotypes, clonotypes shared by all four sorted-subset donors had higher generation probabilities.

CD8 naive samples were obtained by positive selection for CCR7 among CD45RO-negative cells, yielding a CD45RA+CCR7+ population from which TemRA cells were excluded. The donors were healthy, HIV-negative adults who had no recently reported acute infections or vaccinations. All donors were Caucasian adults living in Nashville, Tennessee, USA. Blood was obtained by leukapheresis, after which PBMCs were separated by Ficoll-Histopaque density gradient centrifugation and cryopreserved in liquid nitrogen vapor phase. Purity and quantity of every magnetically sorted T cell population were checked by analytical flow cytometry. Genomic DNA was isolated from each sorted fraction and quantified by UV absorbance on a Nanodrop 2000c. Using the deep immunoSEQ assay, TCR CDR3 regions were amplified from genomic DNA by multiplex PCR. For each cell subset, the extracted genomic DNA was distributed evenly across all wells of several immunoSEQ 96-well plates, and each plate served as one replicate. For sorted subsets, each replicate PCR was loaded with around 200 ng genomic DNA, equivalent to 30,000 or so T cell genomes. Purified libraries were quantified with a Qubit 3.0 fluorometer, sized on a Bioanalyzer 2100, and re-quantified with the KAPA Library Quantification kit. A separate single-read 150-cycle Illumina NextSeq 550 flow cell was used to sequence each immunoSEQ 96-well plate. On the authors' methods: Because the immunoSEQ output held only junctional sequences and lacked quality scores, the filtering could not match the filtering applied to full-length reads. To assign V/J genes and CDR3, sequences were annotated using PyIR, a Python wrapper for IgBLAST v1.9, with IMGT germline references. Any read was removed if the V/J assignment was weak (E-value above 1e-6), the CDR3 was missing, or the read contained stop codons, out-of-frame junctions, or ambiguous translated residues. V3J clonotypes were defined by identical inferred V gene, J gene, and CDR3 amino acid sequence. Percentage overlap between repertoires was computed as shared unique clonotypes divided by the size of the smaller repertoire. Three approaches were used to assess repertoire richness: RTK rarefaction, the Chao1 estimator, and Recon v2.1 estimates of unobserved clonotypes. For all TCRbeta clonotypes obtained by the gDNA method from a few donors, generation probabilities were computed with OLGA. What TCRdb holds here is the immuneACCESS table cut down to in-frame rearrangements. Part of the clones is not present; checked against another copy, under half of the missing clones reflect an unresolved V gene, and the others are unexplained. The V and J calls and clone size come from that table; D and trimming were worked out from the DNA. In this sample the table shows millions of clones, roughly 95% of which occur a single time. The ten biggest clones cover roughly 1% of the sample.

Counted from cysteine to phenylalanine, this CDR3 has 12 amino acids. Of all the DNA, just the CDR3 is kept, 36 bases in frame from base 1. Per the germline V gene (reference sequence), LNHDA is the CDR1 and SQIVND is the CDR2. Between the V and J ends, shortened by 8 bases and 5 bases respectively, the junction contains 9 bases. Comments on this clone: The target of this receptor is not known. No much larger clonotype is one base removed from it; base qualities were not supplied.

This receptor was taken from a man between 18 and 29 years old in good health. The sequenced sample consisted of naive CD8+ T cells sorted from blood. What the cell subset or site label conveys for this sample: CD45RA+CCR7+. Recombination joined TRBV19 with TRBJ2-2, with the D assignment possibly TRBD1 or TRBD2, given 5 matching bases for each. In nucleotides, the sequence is TGTGCCAGTCTGGGGGAAACCGGGGAGCTGTTTTTT. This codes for CASLGETGELFF.